The 14 T cell receptor beta chains below all came from one sample that was sequenced in a study of post-analysis software for immune sequencing data. For these receptors, no antigen is known. Overall study results and limits: TRBV5-6, TRBV5-1 and TRBV20-1 belonged to a set of five TRBV segments that were more frequent in patients than controls.

Carried by the TCR beta cDNA libraries were unique molecular identifiers. TCRdb re-analysed the PCR reads in MiXCR, keeping a single row per CDR3 protein. The repertoire holds roughly 700,000 distinct CDR3 sequences, with 30% as singletons. Source material: blood. The receptors stem from a girl aged 10-17 years with multiple sclerosis.

This chain joins TRBV6-1 and TRBJ1-4; TRBD1 matches 7 bases. The CDR3 is 18 amino acids. CDR1 is MNHNS, CDR2 SASEGT, per germline. With V trimmed by 7 bases and J by 6 bases, 20 bases remained unmatched. CDR3 in DNA: TGTGCCAGCACCATCCGAGGGGGACAGATCTTCCTAGATGAAAAACTGTTTTTT. It specifies CASTIRGGQIFLDEKLFF.

This clonotype was recorded a few times. The rearrangement links TRBV5-1 to TRBJ2-7, with 7 nucleotides matching TRBD1. V trimming: 4 bases; J trimming: 0 bases; junction bases outside the gene matches: 13. Germline V gene sequence: CDR1 SGHRS, CDR2 YFSETQ. CDR3 length: 17 residues. The CDR3 DNA reads as TGCGCCAGCAGCCTGGGTCGGGGACAGCCTTCCTCCTACGAGCAGTACTTC. Translated: CASSLGRGQPSSYEQYF.

This clonotype was observed a handful of times. The V gene is TRBV9, the J gene TRBJ1-2, with a tentative D call TRBD1 (6 bases). The germline gives CDR1 SGDLS, CDR2 YYNGEE. The CDR3 has 14 amino acids. V lost 2 bases and J lost 8, with 16 bases in between. The CDR3 loop is CASSVTGRRGGYTF. Written as DNA, the CDR3 is TGTGCCAGCAGCGTGACAGGACGCAGGGGAGGCTACACCTTC.

This clonotype was recorded at least ten times. J is TRBJ2-7 and V is TRBV29-1, with 7 bases fitting TRBD1. V lost 6 bases to trimming and J lost 4 bases; unmatched junction nucleotides: 9. Germline-derived CDR1 and CDR2 are SQVTM and ANQGSEA. CDR3 length: 13 amino acids. The CDR3 bases are TGCAGCGTCCGCTCGGCAGGGGGTTACGAGCAGTACTTC. It translates to CSVRSAGGYEQYF.

The rearrangement links TRBV29-1 to TRBJ1-1; 7 bases match TRBD1. Germline CDR1 and CDR2: SQVTM and ANQGSEA. The CDR3 is 14 residues long. V shed 4 bases and J 4 bases; nucleotides not matched to a gene: 9. The CDR3 nucleotides are TGCAGCGTTGGTTTGCCAGGGGGGGGCACTGAAGCTTTCTTT. Translation: CSVGLPGGGTEAFF.

The DNA for the CDR3 is TGCAGCGTTGGCTTCGGGGAGCAGTTCTTC. Its protein is CSVGFGEQFF. The V and J genes are TRBV29-1 and TRBJ2-1, with no clear D. Trimming removed 4 bases at V and 10 bases at J, with 8 bases between. The germline gives CDR1 SQVTM, CDR2 ANQGSEA. This CDR3 region has 10 residues.

The gene calls are TRBV25-1 and TRBJ2-7; D is undetermined. Trimming shortened V by 3 bases and J by 4 bases, and 16 bases separated the two germline ends. Germline loops: CDR1 MGHDK, CDR2 SYGVNS. This CDR3 comprises 15 residues. The CDR3 protein is CASSDVKGLLYEQYF. CDR3 nucleotide sequence: TGTGCCAGCAGTGATGTTAAGGGTCTCCTTTACGAGCAGTACTTC.

This clonotype was observed once. The chain uses TRBV10-3 and TRBJ2-5; 11 nucleotides match TRBD2. J was trimmed by 0 bases and V by 10 bases; bases with no gene match: 7. CDR3 length: 15 residues. CDR1 is ENHRY and CDR2 is SYGVKD in the germline V gene. This CDR3 reads CATLAGGTYQETQYF. CDR3 nucleotide sequence: TGTGCCACCCTAGCGGGGGGCACGTACCAAGAGACCCAGTACTTC.

The chain has TRBV5-1 and TRBJ2-5; possible D gene TRBD1, 5 bases. The V end lost 4 bases, the J end lost 2 bases, and 6 bases lay between the germline ends. The CDR3 contains 12 residues. The germline V gene has CDR1 SGHRS and CDR2 YFSETQ. This CDR3 is CASSRQQETQYF. CDR3 nucleotides: TGCGCCAGCAGCAGACAGCAAGAGACCCAGTACTTC.

The chain has TRBV6-6 and TRBJ2-4; D perhaps matches TRBD1 (5 bases). The closer fit of TRBJ2-7 to the DNA end suggests the J call may be wrong. Germline V lookup: CDR1 MNHNY, CDR2 SVGAGI (reference sequence). The CDR3 loop spans 13 amino acids. CDR3 sequence (DNA): TGTGCCAGCAGTTGCCCAGGGTCCTACGAGCAGTACTTC. Amino acids: CASSCPGSYEQYF.

This clonotype was seen ten or more times. The CDR3 loop reads CASSLSGGGWPKNIQYF. The CDR3 nucleotides are TGTGCCAGCAGCTTGTCCGGGGGAGGCTGGCCCAAAAACATTCAGTACTTC. This rearrangement joins TRBV7-2 to TRBJ2-4, with a tentative D call TRBD2 (6 bases). The CDR3 totals 17 residues. Germline CDR1 and CDR2: SGHTA and FQGNSA. The germline V and J ends were trimmed by 3 bases and 2 bases, with 17 bases remaining between them.

At least ten counts were recorded for this clonotype. The chain recombines TRBV5-1 with TRBJ2-7, with D maybe TRBD1 (6 bases). Germline V lookup: CDR1 SGHRS, CDR2 YFSETQ. This CDR3 comprises 14 residues. V was clipped by 0 bases and J by 2 bases, with 9 bases between them. CDR3 DNA sequence: TGCGCCAGCAGCTTGGACGGACAGACCTACGAGCAGTACTTC. The encoded protein is CASSLDGQTYEQYF.

This clonotype has more than one count but fewer than ten. The genes are TRBV4-3 and TRBJ2-1; D is tentatively TRBD1 or TRBD2 (5 bases each). CDR1 LGHNA and CDR2 YSLEER come from the germline V gene. The CDR3 consists of 15 residues. Trimming took 0 bases from V and 6 from J, leaving 12 bases between them. The CDR3 region is CASSQDARGSNEQFF. Written as DNA, the CDR3 is TGCGCCAGCAGCCAAGATGCGAGGGGTAGCAATGAGCAGTTCTTC.

A few counts support this clonotype. The rearrangement links TRBV20-1 to TRBJ2-1; weak D call: TRBD2 (6 bases). The CDR3 is 13 amino acids. The V end lost 6 bases, the J end lost 6 bases, and 15 bases lay between the germline ends. Per germline, CDR1 DFQATT and CDR2 SNEGSKA (reference sequence). CDR3 bases: TGCAGTGCCGGCGGGGAAAGCAGCAATGAGCAGTTCTTC. This gives the protein CSAGGESSNEQFF.